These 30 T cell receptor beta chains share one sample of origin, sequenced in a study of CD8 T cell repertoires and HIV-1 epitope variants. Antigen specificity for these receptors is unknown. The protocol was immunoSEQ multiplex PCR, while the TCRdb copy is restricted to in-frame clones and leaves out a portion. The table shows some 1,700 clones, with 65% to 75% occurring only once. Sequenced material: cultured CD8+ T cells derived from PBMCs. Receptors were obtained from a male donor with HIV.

This CDR3 is CASSSSLGTEYLDEQYF. The CDR3 nucleotides read TGTGCCAGCAGCTCAAGCCTCGGGACAGAATACCTCGACGAGCAGTACTTC. The gene calls are TRBV7-9 and TRBJ2-7; 7 bases align to TRBD1. Germline V gene data show CDR1 as SEHNR and CDR2 as FQNEAQ (reference sequence). J was trimmed by 5 bases and V by 4 bases; bases with no gene match: 17. This CDR3 has 17 residues. Full variable domain (rest looked up from reference TRBV7-9 and TRBJ2-7): DTGVSQNPRHKITKRGQNVTFRCDPISEHNRLYWYRQTLGQGPEFLTYFQNEAQLEKSRLLSDRFSAERPKGSFSTLEIQRTEQGDSAMYLCASSSSLGTEYLDEQYFGPGTRLTVT.

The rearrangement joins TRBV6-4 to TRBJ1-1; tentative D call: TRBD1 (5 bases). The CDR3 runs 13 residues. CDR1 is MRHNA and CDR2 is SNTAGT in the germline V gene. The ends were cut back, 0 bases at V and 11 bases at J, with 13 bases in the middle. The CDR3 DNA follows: TGTGCCAGCAGTGACTCGGGCAGGGATCTCGCTTTCTTT. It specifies CASSDSGRDLAFF.

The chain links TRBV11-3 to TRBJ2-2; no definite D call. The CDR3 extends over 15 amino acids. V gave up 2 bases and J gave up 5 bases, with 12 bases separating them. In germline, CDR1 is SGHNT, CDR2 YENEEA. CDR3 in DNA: TGTGCCAGCAGCTTAACTAACACAGCGACCGGGGAGCTGTTTTTT. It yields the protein CASSLTNTATGELFF.

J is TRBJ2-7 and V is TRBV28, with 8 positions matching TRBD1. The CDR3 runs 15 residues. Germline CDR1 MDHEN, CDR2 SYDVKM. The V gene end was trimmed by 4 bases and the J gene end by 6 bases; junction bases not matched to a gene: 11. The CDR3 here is CASSSSGQGTSEQYF. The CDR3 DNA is TGTGCCAGCAGTTCCTCCGGACAGGGAACCTCCGAGCAGTACTTC.

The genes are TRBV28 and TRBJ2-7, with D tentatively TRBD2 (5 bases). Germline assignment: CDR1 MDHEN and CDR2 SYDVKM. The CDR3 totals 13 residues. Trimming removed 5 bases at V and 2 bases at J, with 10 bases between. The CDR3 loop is CASSGLVTYEQYF. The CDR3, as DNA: TGTGCCAGCAGTGGACTCGTAACCTACGAGCAGTACTTC.

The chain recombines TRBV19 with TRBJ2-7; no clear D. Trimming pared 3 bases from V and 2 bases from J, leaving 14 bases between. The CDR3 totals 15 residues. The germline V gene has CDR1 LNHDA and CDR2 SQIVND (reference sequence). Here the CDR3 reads CASSIGQGPTYEQYF. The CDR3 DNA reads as TGTGCCAGTAGTATCGGCCAAGGGCCGACCTACGAGCAGTACTTC.

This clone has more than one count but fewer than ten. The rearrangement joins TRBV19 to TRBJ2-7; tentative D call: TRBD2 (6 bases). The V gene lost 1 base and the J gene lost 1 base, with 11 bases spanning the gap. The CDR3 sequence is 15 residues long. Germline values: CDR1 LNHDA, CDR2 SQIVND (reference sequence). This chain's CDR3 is CASSIALGGSYEQYF. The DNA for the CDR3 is TGTGCCAGTAGTATAGCCCTCGGAGGGTCCTACGAGCAGTACTTC.

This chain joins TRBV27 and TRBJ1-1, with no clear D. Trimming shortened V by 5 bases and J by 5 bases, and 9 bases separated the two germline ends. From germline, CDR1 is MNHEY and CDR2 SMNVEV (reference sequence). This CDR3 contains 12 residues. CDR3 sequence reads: CASSRPGTEAFF. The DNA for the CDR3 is TGTGCCAGCAGTCGCCCTGGTACTGAAGCTTTCTTT.

The CDR3 loop is CATSRGPVPDTQYF. In nucleotides, the CDR3 is TGTGCCACCAGCAGAGGTCCAGTCCCAGATACGCAGTATTTT. The V gene is TRBV15, the J gene TRBJ2-3; D gene uncertain. The length of the CDR3 is 14 residues. Germline CDR1 and CDR2: LNHNV and YYDKDF (reference sequence). The ends were cut back, 1 base at V and 4 bases at J, with 9 bases in the middle.

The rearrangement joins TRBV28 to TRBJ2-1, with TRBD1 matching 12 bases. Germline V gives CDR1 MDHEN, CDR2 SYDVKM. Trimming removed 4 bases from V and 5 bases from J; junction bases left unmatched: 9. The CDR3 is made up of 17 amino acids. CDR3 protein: CASSSGTGGFGDNEQFF. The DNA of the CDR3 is TGTGCCAGCAGTTCCGGGACAGGGGGCTTCGGGGACAATGAGCAGTTCTTC.

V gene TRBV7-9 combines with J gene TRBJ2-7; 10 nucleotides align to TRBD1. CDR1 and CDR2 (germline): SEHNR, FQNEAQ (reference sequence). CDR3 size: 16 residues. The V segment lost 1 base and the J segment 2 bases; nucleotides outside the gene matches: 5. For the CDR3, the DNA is TGTGCCAGCAGCTTAGACACCGGGACAGGGGCCTACGAGCAGTACTTC. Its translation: CASSLDTGTGAYEQYF.

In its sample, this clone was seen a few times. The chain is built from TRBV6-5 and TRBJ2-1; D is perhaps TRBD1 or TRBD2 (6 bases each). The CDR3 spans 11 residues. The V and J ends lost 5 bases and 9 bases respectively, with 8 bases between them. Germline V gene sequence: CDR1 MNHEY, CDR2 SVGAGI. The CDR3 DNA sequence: TGTGCCAGCAGTGAGGGGGGTGAGCAGTTCTTC. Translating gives CASSEGGEQFF.

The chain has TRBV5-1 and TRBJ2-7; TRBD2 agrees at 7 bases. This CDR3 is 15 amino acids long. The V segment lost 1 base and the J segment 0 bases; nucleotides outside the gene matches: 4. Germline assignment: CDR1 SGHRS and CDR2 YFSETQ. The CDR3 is CASSLNGGSSYEQYF. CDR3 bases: TGCGCCAGCAGCTTGAACGGGGGGAGCTCCTACGAGCAGTACTTC.

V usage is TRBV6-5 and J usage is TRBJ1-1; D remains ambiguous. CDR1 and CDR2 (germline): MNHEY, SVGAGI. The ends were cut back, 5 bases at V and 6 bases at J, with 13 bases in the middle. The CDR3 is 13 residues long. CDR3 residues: CASSPGNSPEAFF. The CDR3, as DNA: TGTGCCAGCAGTCCCGGAAACTCGCCTGAAGCTTTCTTT.

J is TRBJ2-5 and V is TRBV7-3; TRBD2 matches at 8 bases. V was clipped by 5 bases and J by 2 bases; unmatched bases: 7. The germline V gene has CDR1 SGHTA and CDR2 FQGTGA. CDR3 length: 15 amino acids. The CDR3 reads CASSPLGGGQETQYF. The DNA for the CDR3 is TGTGCCAGCAGCCCCCTCGGCGGGGGGCAAGAGACCCAGTACTTC. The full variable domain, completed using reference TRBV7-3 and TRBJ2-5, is GAGVSQTPSNKVTEKGKYVELRCDPISGHTALYWYRQSLGQGPEFLIYFQGTGAADDSGLPNDRFFAVRPEGSVSTLKIQRTERGDSAVYLCASSPLGGGQETQYFGPGTRLLVL.

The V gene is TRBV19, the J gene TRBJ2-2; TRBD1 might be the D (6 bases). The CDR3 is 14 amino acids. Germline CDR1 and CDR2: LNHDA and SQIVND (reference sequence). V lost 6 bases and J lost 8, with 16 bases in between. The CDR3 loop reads CASSSGQSGGELFF. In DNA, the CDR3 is TGTGCCAGTAGCTCCGGACAGTCAGGGGGGGAGCTGTTTTTT.

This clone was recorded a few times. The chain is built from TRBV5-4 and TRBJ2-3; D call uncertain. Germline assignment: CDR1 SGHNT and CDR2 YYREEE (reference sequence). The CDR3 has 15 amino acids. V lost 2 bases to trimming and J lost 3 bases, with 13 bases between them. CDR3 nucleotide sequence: TGTGCCAGCAGCTTTATCGTCGAAGAGACAGATACGCAGTATTTT. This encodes CASSFIVEETDTQYF.

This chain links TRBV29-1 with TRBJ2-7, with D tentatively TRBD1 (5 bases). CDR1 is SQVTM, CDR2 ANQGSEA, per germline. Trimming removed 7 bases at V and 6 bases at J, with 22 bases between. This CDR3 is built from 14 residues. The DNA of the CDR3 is TGCAGCGCCCTCGGAAGAAGGGGTTTAGGCGAGCAGTACTTC. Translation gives CSALGRRGLGEQYF.

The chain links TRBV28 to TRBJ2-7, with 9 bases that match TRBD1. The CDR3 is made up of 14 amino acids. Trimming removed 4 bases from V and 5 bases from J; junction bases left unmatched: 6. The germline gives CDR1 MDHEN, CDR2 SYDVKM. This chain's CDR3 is CASSYGTGYNEQYF. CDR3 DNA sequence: TGTGCCAGCAGTTACGGGACAGGGTACAACGAGCAGTACTTC. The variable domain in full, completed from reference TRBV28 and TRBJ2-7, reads DVKVTQSSRYLVKRTGEKVFLECVQDMDHENMFWYRQDPGLGLRLIYFSYDVKMKEKGDIPEGYSVSREKKERFSLILESASTNQTSMYLCASSYGTGYNEQYFGPGTRLTVT.

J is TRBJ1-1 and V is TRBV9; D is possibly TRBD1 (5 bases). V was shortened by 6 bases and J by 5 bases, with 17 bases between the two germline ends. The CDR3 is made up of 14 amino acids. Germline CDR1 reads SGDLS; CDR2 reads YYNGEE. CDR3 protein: CASTRGSGGTEAFF. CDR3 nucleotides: TGTGCCAGCACCAGAGGGTCGGGGGGAACTGAAGCTTTCTTT.

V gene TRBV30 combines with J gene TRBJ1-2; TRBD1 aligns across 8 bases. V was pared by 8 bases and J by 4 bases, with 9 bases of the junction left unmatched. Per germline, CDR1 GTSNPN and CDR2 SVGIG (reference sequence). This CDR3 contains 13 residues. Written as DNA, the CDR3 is TGTGCCCCTACAGGGGGGTCCTTCTATGGCTACACCTTC. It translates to CAPTGGSFYGYTF.

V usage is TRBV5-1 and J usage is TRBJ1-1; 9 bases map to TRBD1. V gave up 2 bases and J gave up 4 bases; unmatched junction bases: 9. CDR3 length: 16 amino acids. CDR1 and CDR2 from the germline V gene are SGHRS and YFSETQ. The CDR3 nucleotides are TGCGCCAGCAGCTTAATCCGACAGGGGGGGAGCACTGAAGCTTTCTTT. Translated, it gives CASSLIRQGGSTEAFF.

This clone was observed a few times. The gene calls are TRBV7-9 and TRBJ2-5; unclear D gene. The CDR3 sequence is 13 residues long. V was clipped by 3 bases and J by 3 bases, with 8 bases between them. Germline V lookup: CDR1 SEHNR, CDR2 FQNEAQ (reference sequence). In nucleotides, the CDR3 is TGTGCCAGCAGCTTCGGAACCGAAGAGACCCAGTACTTC. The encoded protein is CASSFGTEETQYF.

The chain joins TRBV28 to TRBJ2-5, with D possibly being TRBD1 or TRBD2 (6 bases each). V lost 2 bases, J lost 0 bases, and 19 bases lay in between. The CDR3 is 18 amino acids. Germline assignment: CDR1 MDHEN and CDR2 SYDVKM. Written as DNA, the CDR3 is TGTGCCAGCAGTTTAGAGTTGGGGGGCTCCGGGGACCAAGAGACCCAGTACTTC. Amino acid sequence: CASSLELGGSGDQETQYF. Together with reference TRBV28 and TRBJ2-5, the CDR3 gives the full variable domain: DVKVTQSSRYLVKRTGEKVFLECVQDMDHENMFWYRQDPGLGLRLIYFSYDVKMKEKGDIPEGYSVSREKKERFSLILESASTNQTSMYLCASSLELGGSGDQETQYFGPGTRLLVL.

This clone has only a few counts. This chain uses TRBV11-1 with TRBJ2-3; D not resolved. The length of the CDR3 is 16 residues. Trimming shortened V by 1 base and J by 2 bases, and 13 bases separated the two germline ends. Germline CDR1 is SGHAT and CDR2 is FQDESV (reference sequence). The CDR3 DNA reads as TGTGCCAGCAGCTTAGTCCCTAGTCTTACCACAGATACGCAGTATTTT. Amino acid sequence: CASSLVPSLTTDTQYF.

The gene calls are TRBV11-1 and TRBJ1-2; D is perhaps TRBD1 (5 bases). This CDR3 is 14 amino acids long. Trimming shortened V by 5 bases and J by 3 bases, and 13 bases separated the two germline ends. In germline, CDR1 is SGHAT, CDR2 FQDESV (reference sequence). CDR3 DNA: TGTGCCAGCAGCCCTGGGACTTCTGACTATGGCTACACCTTC. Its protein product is CASSPGTSDYGYTF.

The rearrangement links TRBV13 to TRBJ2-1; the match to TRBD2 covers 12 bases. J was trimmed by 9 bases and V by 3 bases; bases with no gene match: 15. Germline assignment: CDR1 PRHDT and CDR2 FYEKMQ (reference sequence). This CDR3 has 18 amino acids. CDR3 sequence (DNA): TGTGCCAGCAGCTTCCTGGCTAGCGGGGGGGCGGTTCAAGGTGAGCAGTTCTTC. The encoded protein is CASSFLASGGAVQGEQFF. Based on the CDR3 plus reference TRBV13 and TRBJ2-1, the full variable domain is AAGVIQSPRHLIKEKRETATLKCYPIPRHDTVYWYQQGPGQDPQFLISFYEKMQSDKGSIPDRFSAQQFSDYHSELNMSSLELGDSALYFCASSFLASGGAVQGEQFFGPGTRLTVL.

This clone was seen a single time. The CDR3 protein is CASSDGAWGTEAFF. The CDR3 coding sequence is TGTGCCAGTTCCGACGGAGCCTGGGGCACTGAAGCTTTCTTT. The rearrangement uses TRBV19 and TRBJ1-1; unclear D gene. Trimming left V 8 bases short and J 4 bases short, with 17 bases between. Germline assignment: CDR1 LNHDA and CDR2 SQIVND (reference sequence). The CDR3 has 14 residues. The variable domain in full, completed from reference TRBV19 and TRBJ1-1, reads DGGITQSPKYLFRKEGQNVTLSCEQNLNHDAMYWYRQDPGQGLRLIYYSQIVNDFQKGDIAEGYSVSREKKESFPLTVTSAQKNPTAFYLCASSDGAWGTEAFFGQGTRLTVV.

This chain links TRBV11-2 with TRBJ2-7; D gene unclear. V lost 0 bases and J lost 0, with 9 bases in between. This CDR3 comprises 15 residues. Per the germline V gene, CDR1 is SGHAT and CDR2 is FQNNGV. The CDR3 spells CASSLEAASSYEQYF. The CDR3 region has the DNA TGTGCCAGCAGCTTAGAGGCAGCCAGCTCCTACGAGCAGTACTTC. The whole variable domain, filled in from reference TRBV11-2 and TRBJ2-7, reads EAGVAQSPRYKIIEKRQSVAFWCNPISGHATLYWYQQILGQGPKLLIQFQNNGVVDDSQLPKDRFSAERLKGVDSTLKIQPAKLEDSAVYLCASSLEAASSYEQYFGPGTRLTVT.

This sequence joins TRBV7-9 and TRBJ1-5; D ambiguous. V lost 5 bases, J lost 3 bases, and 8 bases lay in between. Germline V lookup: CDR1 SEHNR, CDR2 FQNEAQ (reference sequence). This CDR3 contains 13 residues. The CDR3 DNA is TGTGCCAGCAGCCGCGACTACAATCAGCCCCAGCATTTT. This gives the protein CASSRDYNQPQHF.